This TCR beta chain was recorded in a study of regulatory T cells in long-lasting Graves disease. In germline, CDR1 is MNHEY, CDR2 SMNVEV (reference sequence). After removal of 9 bases from V and 3 bases from J, the junction contained 12 bases not matched to a gene. The CDR3 is made up of 15 amino acids. Of note for this clonotype: A much larger clonotype is one base distant, so this may be a read error.

For TCR beta, libraries came from iRepertoire HTBI primers and Arm-PCR of CDR3 regions. From the multiplex PCR reads, TCRdb called clonotypes with MiXCR, one entry per CDR3 protein. Seen here are around 450,000 distinct CDR3 sequences, about 17% observed once, and the top ten hold 10% to 15%. Stated time point: newly diagnosed GD, antithyroid drugs for less than 3 months. PBMCs provided the RNA from which the TCR library was made. These records were also assigned to another study, of T cells in Graves' hyperthyroidism and ophthalmopathy.

Sample: peripheral blood mononuclear cells (PBMCs), taken at new diagnosis, from a patient treated with antithyroid drugs. V is TRBV27 and J is TRBJ1-2, with 8 bases aligning to TRBD1. The TCR comes from a man aged 35-49 years with Graves disease. The CDR3 nucleotides are TGTGCCAGAAAAAAACAGGGGGAGCCCTACTATGGCTACACCTTC. Its translation is CARKKQGEPYYGYTF.